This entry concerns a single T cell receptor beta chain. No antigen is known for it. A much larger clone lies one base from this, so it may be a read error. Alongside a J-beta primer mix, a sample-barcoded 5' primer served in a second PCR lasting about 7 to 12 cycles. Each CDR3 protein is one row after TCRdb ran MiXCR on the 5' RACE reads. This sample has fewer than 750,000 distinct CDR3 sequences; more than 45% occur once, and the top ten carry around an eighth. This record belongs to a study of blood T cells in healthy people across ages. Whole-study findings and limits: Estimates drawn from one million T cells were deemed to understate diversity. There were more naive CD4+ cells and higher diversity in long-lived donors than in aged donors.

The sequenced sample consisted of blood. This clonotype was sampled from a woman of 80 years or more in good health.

The CDR3 region is CATSREWGTHNEQYF. CDR3 DNA sequence: TGTGCCACCAGCAGAGAGTGGGGGACTCACAATGAGCAGTACTTC. This chain uses TRBV15 with TRBJ2-5; maybe TRBD2 (6 bases). The germline CDR1 and CDR2 sequences are LNHNV and YYDKDF (reference sequence). This CDR3 spans 15 amino acids. V was pared by 0 bases and J by 11 bases, with 19 bases between.